One sample yielded the 8 T cell receptor beta chains listed below, sequenced in a study of OX40 agonist ivuxolimab in advanced cancers. Libraries were prepared by immunoSEQ multiplex PCR; TCRdb keeps only in-frame clonotypes and omits some of them. The data show more than 50,000 clones, around 86% seen once. The sample consisted of CD4+ or CD8+ T cells sorted from blood, taken in a trial of the OX40 agonist ivuxolimab. These receptors all stem from an adult with an advanced solid tumor such as melanoma, head and neck, liver or kidney cancer.

The chain is built from TRBV5-6 and TRBJ1-2; maybe TRBD1 (5 bases). CDR3 length equals 17 residues. The V gene lost 6 bases and the J gene lost 4 bases, with 25 bases spanning the gap. Germline lookup yields CDR1 SGHDT and CDR2 YYEEEE. The CDR3, as DNA: TGTGCCAGCACTCTGGAAGAATTGGTCGGGGGGTTCTATGGCTACACCTTC. Translated: CASTLEELVGGFYGYTF.

The chain uses TRBV7-9 and TRBJ2-1; D might be TRBD1 or TRBD2, each matching 5 bases. The CDR3 is 14 residues long. Germline CDR1 reads SEHNR; CDR2 reads FQNEAQ (reference sequence). Trimming took off 7 bases at V and 10 bases at J, with 20 bases between the two ends. CDR3 sequence reads: CASTPEGLQREQFF. In DNA, the CDR3 is TGTGCCAGCACCCCAGAGGGGCTCCAAAGGGAGCAGTTCTTC.

V and J are TRBV2 and TRBJ1-5; possibly TRBD1 for D (5 bases). Looked up from germline, CDR1 is SNHLY and CDR2 is FYNNEI. The CDR3 has 14 amino acids. V was trimmed by 7 bases and J by 0 bases, leaving 10 bases between them. CDR3 sequence reads: CASTSQGSNQPQHF. In DNA form, the CDR3 reads TGTGCCAGCACCTCCCAGGGTAGCAATCAGCCCCAGCATTTT.

With regard to this clone: A junction end diverges from the germline sequence, so it may reflect a read error. V gene TRBV7-9 combines with J gene TRBJ1-2, with 9 bases fitting TRBD1. This CDR3 has 15 amino acids. In germline, CDR1 is SEHNR, CDR2 FQNEAQ (reference sequence). Written as DNA, the CDR3 is TGTGCCAGCAGCCTAGCGGGACAGGGACTAGATGGCTACACCTTC. It specifies CASSLAGQGLDGYTF.

The chain combines TRBV10-3 with TRBJ1-4; TRBD1 agrees at 9 bases. The J segment lost 1 base and the V segment lost 5 bases, leaving 5 bases of the junction unmatched. CDR3 length equals 16 residues. CDR1 and CDR2 from the germline V gene are ENHRY and SYGVKD. The CDR3 region has the DNA TGTGCCATCAGTCCGGGACAGGGTGGAACTAATGAAAAACTGTTTTTT. Its translation: CAISPGQGGTNEKLFF.

This chain connects TRBV28 to TRBJ1-1; no firm D call. Germline V gives CDR1 MDHEN, CDR2 SYDVKM. Trimming took 1 base from V and 1 from J, leaving 7 bases between them. The CDR3 runs 14 residues. Written as DNA, the CDR3 is TGTGCCAGCAGTTTATTGGCGGCGAACACTGAAGCTTTCTTT. It specifies CASSLLAANTEAFF.

The chain has TRBV13 and TRBJ1-2; TRBD1 might be the D (5 bases). Looked up from germline, CDR1 is PRHDT and CDR2 is FYEKMQ (reference sequence). The CDR3 covers 15 residues. Trimming cost V 5 bases and J 4 bases, with 17 bases left between them. CDR3 sequence reads: CASSASSHGGYGYTF. CDR3 sequence (DNA): TGTGCCAGCAGCGCTAGCTCTCACGGGGGCTATGGCTACACCTTC.

This sequence joins TRBV5-4 and TRBJ1-2; 8 bases match TRBD1. V was pared by 4 bases and J by 3 bases, with 5 bases of the junction left unmatched. CDR1 SGHNT and CDR2 YYREEE come from the germline V gene (reference sequence). CDR3 length equals 14 residues. The CDR3 DNA reads TGTGCCAGCAGCCCCGACAGGGGCTACTATGGCTACACCTTC. As protein: CASSPDRGYYGYTF.